The 27 T cell receptor beta chains presented below share a single source sample, sequenced in a study of cytomegalovirus exposure and HLA in healthy donors. With 60 Vbeta and 13 Jbeta primers, the PCR was carried out. Clones were sequenced by immunoSEQ multiplex PCR, and TCRdb holds only the in-frame ones, with some missing. The sample has just over 200,000 clones; approximately 70% are singletons. The sample comprised PBMCs. These receptors were taken from a man aged 35-49 years in good health and CMV-seropositive.

The chain joins TRBV9 to TRBJ1-1; no firm D call. The CDR3 spans 13 residues. Germline V CDR1 and CDR2: SGDLS, YYNGEE. Trimming took 4 bases from V and 3 from J, leaving 10 bases between them. CDR3 sequence (DNA): TGTGCCAGCAGCCCCTTAGTGCACACTGAAGCTTTCTTT. Residues: CASSPLVHTEAFF.

The chain links TRBV7-9 to TRBJ1-4, with D possibly TRBD1 on 6 matching bases. Germline values: CDR1 SEHNR, CDR2 FQNEAQ (reference sequence). The ends were cut back, 9 bases at V and 8 bases at J, with 16 bases in the middle. CDR3 length equals 13 residues. The CDR3 region has the DNA TGTGCCAGTTCTCGGGGGGCGGAAGAAAAACTGTTTTTT. This translates into CASSRGAEEKLFF.

The gene calls are TRBV7-9 and TRBJ1-2; 10 positions agree with TRBD1. The V gene end was trimmed by 4 bases and the J gene end by 8 bases; junction bases not matched to a gene: 7. The CDR3 loop spans 14 amino acids. CDR1 is SEHNR, CDR2 FQNEAQ, per germline (reference sequence). CDR3 residues: CASSSGTGVRGYTF. Here the CDR3 DNA reads TGTGCCAGCAGCTCCGGGACAGGGGTACGAGGCTACACCTTC.

The sample holds a few counts of this clone. The chain joins TRBV10-1 to TRBJ2-5; 9 nucleotides align to TRBD1. J gave up 0 bases and V 4 bases, and 12 bases lay outside the gene matches. The CDR3 has 18 amino acids. The germline gives CDR1 WNHNN, CDR2 SYGVQD (reference sequence). CDR3 in DNA: TGCGCCAGCAGTGCCAACCAAAATCGGGACAGGGACCAAGAGACCCAGTACTTC. This gives the protein CASSANQNRDRDQETQYF.

This chain connects TRBV6-5 to TRBJ1-2; TRBD1 aligns across 8 bases. The CDR3 contains 13 residues. Germline V lookup: CDR1 MNHEY, CDR2 SVGAGI. The V segment lost 5 bases and the J segment 8 bases; nucleotides outside the gene matches: 7. The CDR3 DNA follows: TGTGCCAGCAGTCCGGGACAGGTTCGAGGCTACACCTTC. The encoded protein is CASSPGQVRGYTF.

The chain has TRBV27 and TRBJ2-7; D is ambiguous. Germline V gene data show CDR1 as MNHEY and CDR2 as SMNVEV (reference sequence). This CDR3 has 13 amino acids. V dropped 3 bases and J dropped 11 bases, with 17 bases sitting between them. This CDR3 reads CASSFRYSPLKYF. CDR3 DNA: TGTGCCAGCAGTTTCAGGTACTCACCTCTGAAGTACTTC.

This clone is a singleton in its sample. The rearrangement links TRBV7-9 to TRBJ1-2, with a possible D match to TRBD1 (6 bases). The CDR3 consists of 15 residues. Trimming cost V 5 bases and J 8 bases, with 21 bases left between them. Germline V gene data show CDR1 as SEHNR and CDR2 as FQNEAQ (reference sequence). The CDR3, as DNA: TGTGCCAGCAGCCCCAACGGACAGCGAGGATTGGGCTACACCTTC. Protein product: CASSPNGQRGLGYTF.

This chain joins TRBV5-8 and TRBJ1-2; TRBD1 might be the D (5 bases). The CDR3 length is 13 residues. Trimming removed 0 bases at V and 7 bases at J, with 10 bases between. Germline CDR1 is SGHTS and CDR2 is YDEGEE. CDR3 region: CASSLGQGGGYTF. As DNA, the CDR3 is TGTGCCAGCAGCTTGGGGCAGGGAGGTGGCTACACCTTC.

This chain connects TRBV10-1 to TRBJ2-7, with D tentatively TRBD1 (6 bases). Germline V lookup: CDR1 WNHNN, CDR2 SYGVQD (reference sequence). The CDR3 loop spans 13 amino acids. Trimming stripped 6 bases from V and 6 bases from J, with 15 bases between. The CDR3 coding sequence is TGCGCCAGCAGGCCTACAGGGAACGGCGAGCAGTACTTC. This encodes CASRPTGNGEQYF.

A note on this clone: The sample holds other DNA sequences that translate to the same CDR3. V usage is TRBV19 and J usage is TRBJ1-1; D call uncertain. The V end lost 7 bases, the J end lost 1 base, and 4 bases lay between the germline ends. The germline V gene encodes CDR1 LNHDA and CDR2 SQIVND (reference sequence). This CDR3 spans 11 amino acids. The CDR3 sequence is CASNQNTEAFF. CDR3 bases: TGTGCCAGTAATCAGAACACTGAAGCTTTCTTT. The entire variable domain, with the rest obtained from reference TRBV19 and TRBJ1-1, is as follows: DGGITQSPKYLFRKEGQNVTLSCEQNLNHDAMYWYRQDPGQGLRLIYYSQIVNDFQKGDIAEGYSVSREKKESFPLTVTSAQKNPTAFYLCASNQNTEAFFGQGTRLTVV.

This clone was observed once. The chain links TRBV5-1 to TRBJ2-1, with 9 positions matching TRBD1. Germline CDR1 and CDR2: SGHRS and YFSETQ. V was clipped by 4 bases and J by 8 bases; unmatched bases: 7. The CDR3 consists of 14 residues. CDR3: CASSVGTGWDEQFF. The CDR3 coding sequence is TGCGCCAGCAGCGTCGGGACAGGGTGGGATGAGCAGTTCTTC.

The gene calls are TRBV29-1 and TRBJ2-3; TRBD1 matches at 10 bases. Germline CDR1 SQVTM, CDR2 ANQGSEA. The CDR3 length is 15 residues. After removal of 5 bases from V and 1 base from J, the junction contained 6 bases not matched to a gene. CDR3 nucleotides: TGCAGCGTTTACGGAGGGACAGGGGGCACAGATACGCAGTATTTT. Protein: CSVYGGTGGTDTQYF.

This chain links TRBV4-2 with TRBJ2-7; weak D call: TRBD1 (5 bases). From germline, CDR1 is LGHNA and CDR2 YNFKEQ. CDR3 length: 14 residues. V was pared by 0 bases and J by 0 bases, with 6 bases between. The CDR3 reads CASSQDRVSYEQYF. The CDR3 DNA reads TGTGCCAGCAGCCAAGACAGGGTCTCCTACGAGCAGTACTTC.

This clone is a singleton in its sample. The chain carries TRBV7-9 and TRBJ1-5, with D possibly being TRBD1 (5 bases). The V end was cut by 1 base, the J end by 6 bases, with 7 bases between. The CDR3 sequence is 13 residues long. The V gene's germline CDR1 is SEHNR and CDR2 FQNEAQ (reference sequence). CDR3 DNA sequence: TGTGCCAGCAGCTTAGGGGGGGGTCAGCCCCAGCATTTT. This translates into CASSLGGGQPQHF.

The chain combines TRBV6-5 with TRBJ2-1; possibly TRBD1 for D (6 bases). The CDR3 covers 15 residues. Germline CDR1 and CDR2: MNHEY and SVGAGI. V lost 1 base and J lost 8, with 15 bases in between. Here the CDR3 reads CASSYWTVMGHEQFF. Here the CDR3 DNA reads TGTGCCAGCAGTTACTGGACAGTCATGGGTCATGAGCAGTTCTTC.

The chain recombines TRBV7-8 with TRBJ2-7; 7 nucleotides agree with TRBD2. Germline CDR1 SGHVS, CDR2 FQNEAQ. This CDR3 comprises 13 residues. The V segment lost 5 bases and the J segment 4 bases; nucleotides outside the gene matches: 5. The CDR3 sequence is CASSRAGRYEQYF. The CDR3 DNA sequence: TGTGCCAGCAGCCGAGCGGGGAGATACGAGCAGTACTTC. The complete variable domain, with remaining parts taken from reference TRBV7-8 and TRBJ2-7, reads GAGVSQSPRYKVAKRGQDVALRCDPISGHVSLFWYQQALGQGPEFLTYFQNEAQLDKSGLPSDRFFAERPEGSVSTLKIQRTQQEDSAVYLCASSRAGRYEQYFGPGTRLTVT.

The rearrangement joins TRBV6-6 to TRBJ2-7; 9 bases map to TRBD1. The CDR3 is 15 amino acids. V lost 5 bases, J lost 6 bases, and 11 bases stayed unmatched. Germline V gives CDR1 MNHNY, CDR2 SVGAGI (reference sequence). The CDR3 bases are TGTGCCAGCAGTCCCGGGACAGGGTTTATCTCCGAGCAGTACTTC. This encodes CASSPGTGFISEQYF.

This clone was counted a few times. The chain uses TRBV5-8 and TRBJ2-7; 9 bases are a match to TRBD2. The germline V gene has CDR1 SGHTS and CDR2 YDEGEE. V was clipped by 2 bases and J by 0 bases; unmatched bases: 6. The CDR3 contains 16 residues. In DNA form, the CDR3 reads TGTGCCAGCAGCTTAGCGGGGGGCTACCGCTCCTACGAGCAGTACTTC. Amino acid sequence: CASSLAGGYRSYEQYF.

The V gene is TRBV7-8, the J gene TRBJ1-6; 8 bases match TRBD1. The germline V gene encodes CDR1 SGHVS and CDR2 FQNEAQ. The CDR3 has 15 residues. V was clipped by 0 bases and J by 9 bases; unmatched bases: 4. The CDR3 loop is CASSLAQGASSPLHF. In nucleotides, the CDR3 is TGTGCCAGCAGCTTAGCTCAGGGGGCCAGTTCACCCCTCCACTTT.

V usage is TRBV2 and J usage is TRBJ2-2; 8 nucleotides agree with TRBD2. This CDR3 comprises 14 residues. Germline V CDR1 and CDR2: SNHLY, FYNNEI. The V and J ends lost 8 bases and 0 bases, in that order; junction bases with no gene match: 2. This CDR3 reads CASRGGANTGELFF. For the CDR3, the DNA is TGTGCCAGCCGGGGGGGAGCGAACACCGGGGAGCTGTTTTTT.

There are a few counts of this clone. The CDR3 loop reads CASRLEMSAGEGVYGYTF. The CDR3 DNA reads TGTGCAAGTCGCTTAGAGATGTCCGCAGGGGAAGGAGTCTATGGCTACACCTTC. The chain uses TRBV12-2 and TRBJ1-2; TRBD1, as called in the table, went unchecked against the DNA. TRBV12-2 is labeled a pseudogene. This CDR3 has 18 amino acids.

CDR3 coding DNA: TGCGCCAGCAGCCAAGATCAGGGAGGCGCCTACAATGAGCAGTTCTTC. This codes for CASSQDQGGAYNEQFF. The rearrangement links TRBV4-3 to TRBJ2-1, with a weak D call TRBD2 (6 bases). Trimming took 0 bases from V and 2 from J, leaving 11 bases between them. This CDR3 spans 16 amino acids. Germline V CDR1 and CDR2: LGHNA, YSLEER.

The chain combines TRBV5-1 with TRBJ1-4; 7 bases line up with TRBD1. The germline gives CDR1 SGHRS, CDR2 YFSETQ. The length of the CDR3 is 16 residues. J gave up 7 bases and V 0 bases, and 9 bases lay outside the gene matches. The CDR3 sequence is CASSLGGGGGSEKLFF. The CDR3 DNA sequence: TGCGCCAGCAGCTTGGGTGGAGGGGGCGGTTCTGAAAAACTGTTTTTT.

This clone was detected a few times. V is TRBV29-1 and J is TRBJ2-6; 7 bases match TRBD1. CDR3 length equals 14 residues. J lost 4 bases, V lost 6 bases, and 6 bases had no gene match. Germline values: CDR1 SQVTM, CDR2 ANQGSEA. CDR3 DNA sequence: TGCAGCGTGCGGACAGGCTCAGGGGCCAACGTCCTGACTTTC. Translating it yields CSVRTGSGANVLTF.

The chain links TRBV19 to TRBJ2-5; 7 bases fit TRBD2. The J call is in doubt because the DNA end fits TRBJ2-7 better. CDR1 is LNHDA, CDR2 SQIVND, per germline (reference sequence). The CDR3 loop spans 16 amino acids. The CDR3: CASSALRGLELDEQYF. The CDR3 DNA reads as TGTGCCAGTAGTGCTCTCCGAGGACTAGAACTCGACGAGCAGTACTTC.

The genes are TRBV6-1 and TRBJ2-4, with D maybe TRBD1 (6 bases). The CDR3 is made up of 17 amino acids. The V gene's germline CDR1 is MNHNS and CDR2 SASEGT. V lost 2 bases, J lost 0 bases, and 14 bases lay in between. The CDR3 region has the DNA TGTGCCAGCAGTGAATGGAAACAGGGATTAGCCAAAAACATTCAGTACTTC. This codes for CASSEWKQGLAKNIQYF.

This chain connects TRBV11-3 to TRBJ1-2, with D hard to call. There are 16 residues in the CDR3. Germline V gene data show CDR1 as SGHNT and CDR2 as YENEEA. Trimming removed 3 bases at V and 0 bases at J, with 14 bases between. CDR3 in amino acids: CASSFLRRSSNYGYTF. The CDR3 DNA sequence: TGTGCCAGCAGCTTCCTCCGGAGGTCCTCTAACTATGGCTACACCTTC.